Listed below are T cell receptor beta chains from one sample, sequenced in a study of naive and memory T cell subsets. One entry per CDR3 protein results from TCRdb running MiXCR on the UMI-ligation and nested PCR reads. The table includes thousands of distinct CDR3 sequences, around 28% detected once. The sequenced material came from CD8+ TEMRA cells from blood. Every receptor here comes from a human donor in good health. The CDR3 runs from the conserved cysteine through the conserved F or W. The D gene is left open where the match is weak. Clone size is stated in some rows and not others, as once, few, many or a class when expanded.

D: TRBD1; V: TRBV3-1; J: TRBJ2-2; size: -; DNA: TGTGCCAGCAGCCAGACGGGACAGGGGAACACCGGGGAGCTGTTTTTT; CDR3: CASSQTGQGNTGELFF
D: TRBD2; V: TRBV29-1; J: TRBJ2-7; size: hyperexpanded; DNA: TGCAGCGTTGAAGATGCAACTAGCGGGAGTGACGAGCAGTACTTC; CDR3: CSVEDATSGSDEQYF
D: -; V: TRBV20-1; J: TRBJ2-7; size: few; DNA: TGCAGTGCTAGATTTATGTACGAGCAGTACTTC; CDR3: CSARFMYEQYF
D: TRBD1; V: TRBV28; J: TRBJ2-1; size: -; DNA: TGTGCCAGTCGCTCACAGGGGCGCTCCTACAATGAGCAGTTCTTC; CDR3: CASRSQGRSYNEQFF
D: -; V: TRBV7-6; J: TRBJ1-2; size: -; DNA: TGTGCCAGCAGCCCGGGGTGGGGGGATAGTGGCTACACCTTC; CDR3: CASSPGWGDSGYTF
D: -; V: TRBV7-6; J: TRBJ2-7; size: few; DNA: TGTGCCAGCAGCAATCGGGCGGGCTACGAGCAGTACTTC; CDR3: CASSNRAGYEQYF
D: -; V: TRBV9; J: TRBJ2-2; size: -; DNA: TGTGCCAGCAGCCCGCAGACTAGTCCCGGGGAGCTGTTTTTT; CDR3: CASSPQTSPGELFF
D: TRBD2; V: TRBV24-1; J: TRBJ2-1; size: -; DNA: TGTGCCTCCTCTGGACTAGCGGACAATGAGCAGTTCTTC; CDR3: CASSGLADNEQFF
D: -; V: TRBV6-4; J: TRBJ1-1; size: few; DNA: TGTGCCAGCAGTGAGGAGGTGGATACTGAAGCTTTCTTT; CDR3: CASSEEVDTEAFF
D: TRBD2; V: TRBV11-2; J: TRBJ2-1; size: -; DNA: TGTGCCAGCAGCTCCCGTGCTAGCGGGGTGCACAATGAGCAGTTCTTC; CDR3: CASSSRASGVHNEQFF
D: TRBD2; V: TRBV11-3; J: TRBJ2-1; size: -; DNA: TGTGCCAGCAGCTCTTGGGGCGCGGGAGGCCGTGTGTCCTACAATGAGCAGTCCTTC; CDR3: CASSSWGAGGRVSYNEQSF
D: -; V: TRBV29-1; J: TRBJ2-5; size: once; DNA: TGCAGCGTTGTGGGGGAGACCCAGTACTTC; CDR3: CSVVGETQYF
D: -; V: TRBV18; J: TRBJ1-3; size: -; DNA: TGTGCCAGCTCACCGGACAATTCAAACACCATATATTTT; CDR3: CASSPDNSNTIYF
D: -; V: TRBV18; J: TRBJ2-1; size: many; DNA: TGTGCCAGCTCACCAGACTTGAGCTCCTACAATGAGCAGTTCTTC; CDR3: CASSPDLSSYNEQFF
D: TRBD2; V: TRBV7-8; J: TRBJ2-1; size: -; DNA: TGTGCCAGCAGCGTTCGGACTAGCGGATACTCCTACAATGAGCAGTTCTTC; CDR3: CASSVRTSGYSYNEQFF
D: -; V: TRBV13; J: TRBJ2-5; size: many; DNA: TGTGCCAGCAGCTCTGAAGAGACCCAGTACTTC; CDR3: CASSSEETQYF
D: TRBD1; V: TRBV29-1; J: TRBJ2-1; size: -; DNA: TGCAGCGTTCCCCGAGGGGGACAGGGGGTACCCCACTCCTACAATGAGCAGTTCTTC; CDR3: CSVPRGGQGVPHSYNEQFF
D: -; V: TRBV29-1; J: TRBJ2-1; size: -; DNA: TGCAGCGCGGTTTACTCCTACAATGAGCAGTTCTTC; CDR3: CSAVYSYNEQFF
D: TRBD2; V: TRBV13; J: TRBJ2-1; size: -; DNA: TGTGCCAGCGGTGTAGCGGGAGGGGGTGAGCAGTTCTTC; CDR3: CASGVAGGGEQFF
D: -; V: TRBV9; J: TRBJ1-1; size: few; DNA: TGTGCCAGCAGCGCACCGACAGGGAACACTGAAGCTTTCTTT; CDR3: CASSAPTGNTEAFF
D: -; V: TRBV4-2; J: TRBJ1-1; size: few; DNA: TGTGCCAGCAGCCGAGAGCAAGAAATCCTGGGACAAACTGAAGCTTTCTTT; CDR3: CASSREQEILGQTEAFF
D: -; V: TRBV20-1; J: TRBJ2-7; size: -; DNA: TGCAGTGCTAGGTTCCGCGGAAGCTCCTACGAGCAGTACTTC; CDR3: CSARFRGSSYEQYF
D: -; V: TRBV12-3/TRBV12-4; J: TRBJ1-5; size: few; DNA: TGTGCCAGCAGTTTAGGCGTCGGGGGGCTAGGTCAGCCCCAGCATTTT; CDR3: CASSLGVGGLGQPQHF
D: -; V: TRBV4-3; J: TRBJ2-5; size: few; DNA: TGCGCCAGCAGCCAAGAACCCGCGCCCGGGGCAGAGACCCAGTACTTC; CDR3: CASSQEPAPGAETQYF
D: -; V: TRBV7-4; J: TRBJ1-6; size: -; DNA: TGTGCCAGCAGCCCTAGGGTAGGACAAAGTTATAATTCACCCCTCCACTTT; CDR3: CASSPRVGQSYNSPLHF
D: -; V: TRBV25-1; J: TRBJ2-5; size: few; DNA: TGTGCCAGCAGTGAATATCAGGGGCCGGAGACCCAGTACTTC; CDR3: CASSEYQGPETQYF
D: -; V: TRBV7-8; J: TRBJ2-7; size: -; DNA: TGTGCCAGCAGCTTATCCTGGGGGGCCGAGCAGTACTTC; CDR3: CASSLSWGAEQYF
D: -; V: TRBV30; J: TRBJ1-1; size: few; DNA: TGTGCCTGGAGCCCGCAGAACACTGAAGCTTTCTTT; CDR3: CAWSPQNTEAFF
D: -; V: TRBV29-1; J: TRBJ1-1; size: -; DNA: TGCAGCGGTGGATTGGCTTTCTTT; CDR3: CSGGLAFF
D: TRBD2; V: TRBV13; J: TRBJ2-1; size: few; DNA: TGTGCCAGCAGCTTAGGCGGGACTAGCGGGAGAGGGGAGCAGTTCTTC; CDR3: CASSLGGTSGRGEQFF
D: -; V: TRBV2; J: TRBJ1-4; size: -; DNA: TGTGCCAGCAGTGAAATTGGGAAAACTAATGAAAAACTGTTTTTT; CDR3: CASSEIGKTNEKLFF
D: -; V: TRBV12-3/TRBV12-4; J: TRBJ2-3; size: -; DNA: TGTGCCAGCAGCAATGACCCAGATACGCAGTATTTT; CDR3: CASSNDPDTQYF
D: -; V: TRBV5-6; J: TRBJ1-1; size: -; DNA: TGTGCCAGCAGCTTGGCCGGAGGCTATGAAGCTTTCTTT; CDR3: CASSLAGGYEAFF
D: -; V: TRBV20-1; J: TRBJ2-3; size: -; DNA: TGCAGTGCTAGCAGGTGGGACTTCCCAATCACAGATACGCAGTATTTT; CDR3: CSASRWDFPITDTQYF
D: -; V: TRBV4-3; J: TRBJ2-1; size: -; DNA: TGCGCCAGCAGCCAAGATTACGGGAGCAACTACAATGAGCAGTTCTTC; CDR3: CASSQDYGSNYNEQFF
D: -; V: TRBV12-3/TRBV12-4; J: TRBJ2-1; size: -; DNA: TGTGCCAGCAGTTTGGGGGTGTCGGGCAATGAGCAGTTCTTC; CDR3: CASSLGVSGNEQFF
D: -; V: TRBV20-1; J: TRBJ1-5; size: few; DNA: TGCAGTGCTGGGACGGGGGCTGACAATCAGCCCCAGCATTTT; CDR3: CSAGTGADNQPQHF
D: -; V: TRBV5-6; J: TRBJ2-1; size: few; DNA: TGTGCCAGCAGCTTGGGAGACAGTTACAATGAGCAGTTCTTC; CDR3: CASSLGDSYNEQFF
D: TRBD2; V: TRBV12-3/TRBV12-4; J: TRBJ2-1; size: few; DNA: TGTGCCAGCAGCCGGGGGGACACGGGACTAGCGGGTAAAAATGAGCAGTTCTTC; CDR3: CASSRGDTGLAGKNEQFF
D: TRBD1; V: TRBV18; J: TRBJ1-6; size: -; DNA: TGTGCCAGCTCACCACCGGGACAGGGATCCTATAATTCACCCCTCCACTTT; CDR3: CASSPPGQGSYNSPLHF
D: -; V: TRBV29-1; J: TRBJ1-2; size: -; DNA: TGCAGCGTTGAATGGGAAGCTGTCGCCTGGAATGGCTACACCTTC; CDR3: CSVEWEAVAWNGYTF
D: -; V: TRBV7-9; J: TRBJ2-1; size: -; DNA: TGTGCCAGCAGCCCCTCGGGCAATGAGCAGTTCTTC; CDR3: CASSPSGNEQFF
D: -; V: TRBV28; J: TRBJ2-6; size: few; DNA: TGTGCCAGCAGTTTTTGGTCGGGCCCCCTGAGGGGGGCCAACGTCCTGACTTTC; CDR3: CASSFWSGPLRGANVLTF
D: TRBD2; V: TRBV7-9; J: TRBJ2-1; size: -; DNA: TGTGCCAGCAGCTTATTAGCGGGAGGTTCGTACAATGAGCAGTTCTTC; CDR3: CASSLLAGGSYNEQFF
D: -; V: TRBV7-8; J: TRBJ1-1; size: -; DNA: TGTGCCAGCAGCTTTAGCAGCACTGAAGCTTTCTTT; CDR3: CASSFSSTEAFF
D: -; V: TRBV10-2; J: TRBJ2-3; size: once; DNA: TGCGCCAGCAGCGACAGGGGAGGGCGAGATACGCAGTATTTT; CDR3: CASSDRGGRDTQYF
D: -; V: TRBV12-3/TRBV12-4; J: TRBJ1-1; size: few; DNA: TGTGCCAGCAGTGATCAGGGGAACACTGAAGCTTTCTTT; CDR3: CASSDQGNTEAFF
D: -; V: TRBV12-3/TRBV12-4; J: TRBJ2-1; size: -; DNA: TGTGCCAGCAGTCCGGGGCCTCGGTACAATGAGCAGTTCTTC; CDR3: CASSPGPRYNEQFF
D: -; V: TRBV7-2; J: TRBJ1-2; size: -; DNA: TGTGCCAGCAGCTCCTATCCCGTACTATATGGCTACACCTTC; CDR3: CASSSYPVLYGYTF
D: -; V: TRBV30; J: TRBJ1-1; size: -; DNA: TGTGCCTGGAGTGTATCGCTTGAAACTGAAGCTTTCTTT; CDR3: CAWSVSLETEAFF
D: -; V: TRBV7-9; J: TRBJ2-7; size: few; DNA: TGTGCCAGCAGAAAAGGGGTCTTTCCCTACGAGCAGTACTTC; CDR3: CASRKGVFPYEQYF